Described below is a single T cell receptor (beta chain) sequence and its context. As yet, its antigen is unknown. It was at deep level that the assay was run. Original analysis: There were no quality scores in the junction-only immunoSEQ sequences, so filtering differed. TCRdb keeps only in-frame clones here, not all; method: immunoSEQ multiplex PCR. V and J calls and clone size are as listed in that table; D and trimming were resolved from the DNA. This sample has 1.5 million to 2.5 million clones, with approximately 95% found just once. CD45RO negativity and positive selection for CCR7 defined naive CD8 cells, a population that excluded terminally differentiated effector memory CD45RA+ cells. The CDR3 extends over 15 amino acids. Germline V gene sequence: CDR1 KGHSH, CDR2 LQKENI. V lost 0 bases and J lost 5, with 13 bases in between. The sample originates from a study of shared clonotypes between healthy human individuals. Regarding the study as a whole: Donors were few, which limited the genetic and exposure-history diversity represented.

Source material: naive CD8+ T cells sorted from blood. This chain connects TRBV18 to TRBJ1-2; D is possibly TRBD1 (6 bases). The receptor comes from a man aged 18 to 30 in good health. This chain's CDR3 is CASSPPADQGYGYTF. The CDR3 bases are TGTGCCAGCTCACCACCGGCCGATCAGGGGTATGGCTACACCTTC.